The sequence of this T cell receptor (beta chain) was determined in a study of vaccination and CD4 T cells after COVID-19. Study-wide background: SARS-CoV-2, HCoV-NL63, HCoV-OC43 and HCoV-229E supplied the overlapping spike peptides used to stimulate cells.

This clonotype was seen just once. The antigen is not known. Cultured CD4+ T-cell DNA underwent Oncomine TCR Beta short-read sequencing. TCRdb independently ran MiXCR on the PCR reads; one entry per CDR3 protein. The sample records fewer than 20,000 distinct CDR3 sequences, approximately 44% being singletons. Germline loops: CDR1 SQVTM, CDR2 ANQGSEA. V was pared by 6 bases and J by 7 bases, with 7 bases of the junction left unmatched. This CDR3 has 14 amino acids. Overall study findings and caveats: For convalescent patients, 304 of the 307 vaccine-specific clones analyzed were classified as spike mono-reactive.

Time point indicated: late sampling 161 to 241 days after vaccination in a few convalescent patients. Treatment denoted: approximately nine-day PBMC culture with coronavirus spike peptide pools or control peptides (ViraFEST assay). From the approximately ten-day cultures, CD4+ T cells were isolated by negative selection. The clonotype comes from a human donor who had recovered from COVID-19. The chain has TRBV29-1 and TRBJ2-3; 13 bases map to TRBD2. The material was CD4+ T cells from blood, cultured in vitro, obtained about 7 months after SARS-CoV-2 vaccination. The CDR3 nucleotides are TGCAGCGTCCTAGGACTAGCGGGAGTTTATACGCAGTATTTT. Protein sequence: CSVLGLAGVYTQYF.